Given below is one TCR beta chain in context. Its target is not known. Unmatched junction bases numbered 3, after V lost 8 bases and J lost 5 bases. CDR3 length equals 14 residues. CDR1 and CDR2 from the germline V gene are SGHVS and FQNEAQ. These data originate in a study of T cell responses to AZD1222 COVID-19 vaccine. The assay was immunoSEQ multiplex PCR, and TCRdb's table has in-frame clones only and misses some. The profile covers about 79,000 clones, with more than 75% appearing a single time and about 20% taken by the ten largest. The study's findings and limits: At baseline, just 6 or 7 AZD1222 recipients tested seropositive.

The origin of this receptor is an adult in good health. V and J are TRBV7-8 and TRBJ2-2; TRBD1 aligns across 12 bases. Here the sequenced sample was peripheral blood, taken on day 0 of AZD1222 vaccination. The CDR3 region is CASRDRGLTGELFF. CDR3 DNA: TGTGCCAGCCGGGACAGGGGGCTTACCGGGGAGCTGTTTTTT.